These 5 T cell receptor beta chains originate from one sample sequenced in a study of cytomegalovirus exposure and HLA in healthy donors. Both 60 Vbeta primers and 13 Jbeta primers went into the PCR. The protocol was immunoSEQ multiplex PCR, while the TCRdb copy is restricted to in-frame clones and leaves out a portion. The sample table sets out roughly 100,000 clones. The sample taken for sequencing was PBMCs. These receptors were obtained from a middle-aged man in good health and CMV-seronegative.

The genes are TRBV2 and TRBJ2-5; no reliable D call. V was shortened by 5 bases and J by 5 bases, with 18 bases between the two germline ends. This CDR3 is built from 15 residues. Germline V gene sequence: CDR1 SNHLY, CDR2 FYNNEI. The CDR3 spells CASSPFDSPSETQYF. As DNA, the CDR3 is TGTGCCAGCAGTCCTTTCGACTCCCCCTCGGAGACCCAGTACTTC. Filled out from reference TRBV2 and TRBJ2-5, the complete variable domain reads EPEVTQTPSHQVTQMGQEVILRCVPISNHLYFYWYRQILGQKVEFLVSFYNNEISEKSEIFDDQFSVERPDGSNFTLKIRSTKLEDSAMYFCASSPFDSPSETQYFGPGTRLLVL.

The chain couples TRBV6-1 to TRBJ2-7; 7 bases fit TRBD1. V lost 4 bases to trimming and J lost 3 bases; unmatched junction nucleotides: 6. This CDR3 has 14 residues. Germline V gives CDR1 MNHNS, CDR2 SASEGT. In DNA form, the CDR3 reads TGTGCCAGCAGTGTCACCCAGGGGGACTACGAGCAGTACTTC. As protein: CASSVTQGDYEQYF.

The rearrangement links TRBV5-1 to TRBJ2-1; tentatively, D is TRBD2 (6 bases). Germline lookup yields CDR1 SGHRS and CDR2 YFSETQ. This CDR3 is 14 amino acids long. Trimming removed 0 bases at V and 6 bases at J, with 10 bases between. The CDR3, as DNA: TGCGCCAGCAGCTTGGGACTAGAGATCAATGAGCAGTTCTTC. This sequence encodes CASSLGLEINEQFF.

The chain has TRBV9 and TRBJ2-3, with D tentatively TRBD1 (6 bases). The CDR3 consists of 15 residues. Germline CDR1 reads SGDLS; CDR2 reads YYNGEE. The ends were cut back, 3 bases at V and 0 bases at J, with 11 bases in the middle. The DNA for the CDR3 is TGTGCCAGCAGCGCGGACAGTGCTAGCACAGATACGCAGTATTTT. It yields the protein CASSADSASTDTQYF.

The V gene is TRBV7-6, the J gene TRBJ2-7; maybe TRBD2 (6 bases). Trimming left V 4 bases short and J 6 bases short, with 16 bases between. CDR1 and CDR2 (germline): SGHVS, FNYEAQ. CDR3 length: 14 amino acids. CDR3 loop: CASSSDIRRGEQYF. DNA of the CDR3: TGTGCCAGCAGCTCGGACATCAGGCGGGGCGAGCAGTACTTC.